The clone carrying this T cell receptor beta chain was counted once. The data are from a study of blood T cell repertoires in COVID-19. Study-wide context: Each recovered donor of Cohort 3 presented with two negative PCRs, clearance, or symptom resolution. T cells, B-cell-depleted T cells, or PBMCs supplied cDNA or gDNA.

The method was immunoSEQ multiplex PCR; TCRdb's version includes in-frame clones alone and lacks a portion of them. The sample lists roughly 200,000 clones, around 87% seen once, with less than 8% in the top ten. Germline V gene lookup returns CDR1 SGDLS and CDR2 YYNGEE. CDR3 length: 16 residues. Trimming cost V 0 bases and J 3 bases; bases outside gene matches: 6. Source material: PBMCs or T cells enriched from blood (not recorded which). The TCR was taken from a man aged 30 to 39 in a cohort exposed to, infected with or recovered from COVID-19 (not recorded which). V is TRBV9 and J is TRBJ2-1; 7 nucleotides line up with TRBD2. The CDR3 nucleotides are TGTGCCAGCAGCGTAGGGGCTAGCGGTAACTACAATGAGCAGTTCTTC. It is translated as CASSVGASGNYNEQFF.